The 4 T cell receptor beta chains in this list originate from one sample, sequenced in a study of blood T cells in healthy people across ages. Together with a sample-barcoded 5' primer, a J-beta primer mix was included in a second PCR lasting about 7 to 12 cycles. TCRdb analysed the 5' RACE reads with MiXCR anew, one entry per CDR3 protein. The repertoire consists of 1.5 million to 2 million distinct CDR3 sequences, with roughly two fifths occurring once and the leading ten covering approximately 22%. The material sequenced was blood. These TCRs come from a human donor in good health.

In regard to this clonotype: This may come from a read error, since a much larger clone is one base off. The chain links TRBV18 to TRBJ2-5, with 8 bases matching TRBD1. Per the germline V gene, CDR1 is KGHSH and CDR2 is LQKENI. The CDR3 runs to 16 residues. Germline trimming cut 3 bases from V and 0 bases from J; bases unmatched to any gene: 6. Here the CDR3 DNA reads TGTGCCAGCTCACCGGGACAGGTTTGCAACCAAGAGACCCAGTACTTC. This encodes CASSPGQVCNQETQYF.

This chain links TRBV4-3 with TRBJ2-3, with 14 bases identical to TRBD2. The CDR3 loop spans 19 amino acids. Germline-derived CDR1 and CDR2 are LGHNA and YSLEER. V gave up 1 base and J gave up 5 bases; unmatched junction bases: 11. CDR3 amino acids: CASSQVGLAGVHREDTQYF. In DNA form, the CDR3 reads TGCGCCAGCAGCCAAGTGGGACTAGCGGGGGTTCACCGGGAAGATACGCAGTATTTT.

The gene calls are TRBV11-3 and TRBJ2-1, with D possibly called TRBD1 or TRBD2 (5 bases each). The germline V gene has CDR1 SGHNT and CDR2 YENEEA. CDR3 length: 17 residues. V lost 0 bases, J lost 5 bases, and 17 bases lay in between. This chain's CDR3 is CASSLDFGTRDNNEQFF. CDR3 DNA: TGTGCCAGCAGCTTAGATTTCGGGACGAGGGATAACAATGAGCAGTTCTTC.

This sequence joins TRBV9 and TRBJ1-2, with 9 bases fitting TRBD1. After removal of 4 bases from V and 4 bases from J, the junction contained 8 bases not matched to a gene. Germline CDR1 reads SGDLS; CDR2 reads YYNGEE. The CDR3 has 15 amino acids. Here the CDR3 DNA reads TGTGCCAGCAGCCTATGGTCGGACAGGGGCTATGGCTACACCTTC. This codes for CASSLWSDRGYGYTF.